The clone carrying this T cell receptor beta chain was seen at least ten times. Its antigen is as yet unknown. This sample was taken from a study of read filtering for tumor transcriptome and immune sequencing. From approximately 430 ng of RNA, a library with molecular barcoded alpha/delta and beta/gamma adaptors was made. TCRdb reprocessed the reads with MiXCR, giving one entry per CDR3 protein. This sample has 85,000 or so distinct CDR3 sequences, with roughly an eighth found just once. Study results and limitations: The sorted CD138-negative fraction was a mixed bone marrow immune population, not purified T cells.

With 1 base removed from V and 2 bases from J, the gap between germline ends came to 11 bases. There are 16 residues in the CDR3. Germline CDR1 reads MNHNS; CDR2 reads SASEGT. The genes are TRBV6-1 and TRBJ2-2; D is unclear. Sequenced input: a population of CD138-negative cells sorted from bone marrow. The receptor was isolated from a donor aged 40 or older with multiple myeloma. The CDR3 bases are TGTGCCAGCAGTGAAGGGCCCTGGGGTAACACCGGGGAGCTGTTTTTT. It translates to CASSEGPWGNTGELFF.